This T cell receptor beta chain was obtained from a study of T cell responses to AZD1222 COVID-19 vaccine. The CDR3 contains 11 residues. Germline CDR1 MNHNY, CDR2 SVGAGI (reference sequence). Trimming left V 8 bases short and J 2 bases short, with 5 bases between. TCRdb's table, derived via immunoSEQ multiplex PCR, lists solely in-frame clones and lacks some. The sample yields around 70,000 clones, 86% seen once. V and J are TRBV6-6 and TRBJ2-3; D remains unclear. The input for sequencing was peripheral blood, taken on day 0 of AZD1222 vaccination. The clonotype was recovered from an adult in good health. CDR3 amino acids: CASGPTDTQYF. For the CDR3, the DNA is TGTGCCAGCGGGCCCACAGATACGCAGTATTTT.